This T cell receptor beta chain was identified during a study of Tregs in tolerant kidney transplant recipients. Of note for this clone: Its antigen is not identified. The read comes to an end 3 residues before the CDR3 does, leaving the germline J gene to fill in the end.

Repertoires were generated with immunoSEQ multiplex PCR, while TCRdb's copy carries only in-frame clones and drops some. The clone table shows around 33,000 clones, with the ten largest holding approximately 14%. The germline CDR1 and CDR2 sequences are SGHTA and FQGTGA. The CDR3 is 15 amino acids. The ends lost 2 bases at V and 3 bases at J; junction bases unmatched: 4. Study results and limitations: Antigen-driven expansion was suggested because donor-specific Tregs expanded more than all Tregs in tolerant patients.

Source: CD8+ T cells from blood, taken before the transplant. The sequence derives from a human donor who received a combined kidney and bone marrow transplant. The chain joins TRBV7-3 to TRBJ2-1, with 7 bases matching TRBD2. CDR3 DNA (partial): TGTGCCAGCAGCTTAGGCCTAGCGGACTACAATGAG. As protein: CASSLGLADYNE. The full CDR3 sequence reads CASSLGLADYNEQFF.